This passage covers 32 T cell receptor beta chains from one sample sequenced in a study of OX40 agonist ivuxolimab in advanced cancers. Clones were sequenced by immunoSEQ multiplex PCR, and TCRdb holds only the in-frame ones, with some missing. This sample has roughly 26,000 clones, with roughly 90% found just once. The sample in question was CD4+ or CD8+ T cells sorted from blood, obtained in a trial of the OX40 agonist ivuxolimab. The source is an adult with an advanced solid tumor such as melanoma, head and neck, liver or kidney cancer.

The chain joins TRBV9 to TRBJ2-2; D is ambiguous. The CDR3 sequence is 13 residues long. The V gene's germline CDR1 is SGDLS and CDR2 YYNGEE. V was pared by 7 bases and J by 1 base, with 8 bases between. The CDR3 region has the DNA TGTGCCAGCGGGGAACAGAACACCGGGGAGCTGTTTTTT. Residues: CASGEQNTGELFF.

The chain employs TRBV7-9 and TRBJ2-1; possible D gene TRBD1, 5 bases. The V and J ends lost 1 base and 5 bases respectively, with 9 bases between them. The CDR3 has 14 residues. Germline V gene data show CDR1 as SEHNR and CDR2 as FQNEAQ (reference sequence). The CDR3 protein is CASSLVTVNNEQFF. In DNA, the CDR3 is TGTGCCAGCAGCTTAGTGACAGTGAACAATGAGCAGTTCTTC.

V and J are TRBV7-8 and TRBJ1-2; 11 bases are a match to TRBD1. V gave up 5 bases and J gave up 6 bases; unmatched junction bases: 8. The CDR3 length is 15 residues. Germline-derived CDR1 and CDR2 are SGHVS and FQNEAQ. Here the CDR3 reads CASSLSQDRGHGYTF. The DNA of the CDR3 is TGTGCCAGCAGCCTGTCCCAGGACAGGGGGCATGGCTACACCTTC. The whole variable domain, remainder taken from reference TRBV7-8 and TRBJ1-2, is GAGVSQSPRYKVAKRGQDVALRCDPISGHVSLFWYQQALGQGPEFLTYFQNEAQLDKSGLPSDRFFAERPEGSVSTLKIQRTQQEDSAVYLCASSLSQDRGHGYTFGSGTRLTVV.

Only a few counts were recorded for this clone. The chain joins TRBV7-3 to TRBJ2-1; TRBD2 agrees at 7 bases. V trimming: 5 bases; J trimming: 6 bases; junction bases outside the gene matches: 10. The CDR3 loop spans 15 amino acids. The germline V gene has CDR1 SGHTA and CDR2 FQGTGA. The CDR3 coding sequence is TGTGCCAGCAGCCTTGGGGGGGACTACCTCAATGAGCAGTTCTTC. It codes for CASSLGGDYLNEQFF.

This clone was picked up one time. This chain connects TRBV4-1 to TRBJ2-7; 8 nucleotides align to TRBD1. J lost 2 bases, V lost 5 bases, and 2 bases had no gene match. Germline V gene sequence: CDR1 MGHRA, CDR2 YSYEKL. The length of the CDR3 is 13 residues. CDR3 sequence (DNA): TGCGCCAGCAGCGAGGACAGGGCCTACGAGCAGTACTTC. Amino acids: CASSEDRAYEQYF.

The V gene is TRBV27, the J gene TRBJ1-1, with 8 bases lining up with TRBD1. In germline, CDR1 is MNHEY, CDR2 SMNVEV (reference sequence). This CDR3 has 14 amino acids. With 3 bases clipped from V and 4 bases from J, the junction kept 4 bases outside the gene matches. CDR3 amino acids: CASSFAGGVTEAFF. The CDR3 region has the DNA TGTGCCAGCAGTTTCGCAGGGGGCGTCACTGAAGCTTTCTTT.

The V call is TRBV6-6, the J call TRBJ2-1, with 8 bases that match TRBD1. This CDR3 has 14 residues. Germline V gene sequence: CDR1 MNHNY, CDR2 SVGAGI (reference sequence). With V trimmed by 6 bases and J by 5 bases, 6 bases remained unmatched. The CDR3 loop is CASSTGQENNEQFF. CDR3 bases: TGTGCCAGCAGCACGGGACAGGAGAACAATGAGCAGTTCTTC.

This chain links TRBV7-6 with TRBJ2-1; no firm D call. V was trimmed by 0 bases and J by 0 bases, leaving 6 bases between them. The germline CDR1 and CDR2 sequences are SGHVS and FNYEAQ. This CDR3 region has 15 residues. The CDR3 nucleotides are TGTGCCAGCAGCTTAGCTACGAGCTCCTACAATGAGCAGTTCTTC. Protein: CASSLATSSYNEQFF. Variable domain in full (rest from reference TRBV7-6 and TRBJ2-1): GAGVSQSPRYKVTKRGQDVALRCDPISGHVSLYWYRQALGQGPEFLTYFNYEAQQDKSGLPNDRFSAERPEGSISTLTIQRTEQRDSAMYRCASSLATSSYNEQFFGPGTRLTVL.

V gene TRBV19 combines with J gene TRBJ2-7; 7 nucleotides align to TRBD2. The CDR3 runs 13 residues. In germline, CDR1 is LNHDA, CDR2 SQIVND (reference sequence). V was clipped by 3 bases and J by 4 bases; unmatched bases: 3. In DNA form, the CDR3 reads TGTGCCAGTAGTATCTACGGGGGGTACGAGCAGTACTTC. Translation gives CASSIYGGYEQYF.

This clone was recorded only once. The chain joins TRBV11-2 to TRBJ2-1; D tentatively fits TRBD1 or TRBD2 (5 bases each). V lost 3 bases, J lost 5 bases, and 8 bases lay in between. This CDR3 has 13 amino acids. Germline V CDR1 and CDR2: SGHAT, FQNNGV. CDR3 nucleotides: TGTGCCAGCAGCTTGACGGGGCACAATGAGCAGTTCTTC. It codes for CASSLTGHNEQFF. Combining the CDR3 with reference TRBV11-2 and TRBJ2-1 gives the whole variable domain EAGVAQSPRYKIIEKRQSVAFWCNPISGHATLYWYQQILGQGPKLLIQFQNNGVVDDSQLPKDRFSAERLKGVDSTLKIQPAKLEDSAVYLCASSLTGHNEQFFGPGTRLTVL.

The rearrangement links TRBV2 to TRBJ2-7; 7 positions agree with TRBD1. This CDR3 comprises 14 residues. V lost 5 bases, J lost 4 bases, and 8 bases stayed unmatched. CDR1 is SNHLY, CDR2 FYNNEI, per germline. The CDR3 reads CASSQTGTEYEQYF. The DNA of the CDR3 is TGTGCCAGCAGTCAAACCGGGACAGAGTACGAGCAGTACTTC.

CDR3 in amino acids: CASSLGSFYEQYF. CDR3 sequence (DNA): TGTGCCAGCAGCTTAGGGTCCTTCTACGAGCAGTACTTC. This chain links TRBV7-9 with TRBJ2-7; D is undetermined. The ends were cut back, 1 base at V and 3 bases at J, with 7 bases in the middle. CDR1 and CDR2 from the germline V gene are SEHNR and FQNEAQ (reference sequence). The CDR3 sequence is 13 residues long.

The chain is built from TRBV27 and TRBJ2-1; D perhaps matches TRBD2 (6 bases). CDR3 length: 17 amino acids. With 3 bases removed from V and 3 bases from J, the gap between germline ends came to 18 bases. CDR1 is MNHEY and CDR2 is SMNVEV in the germline V gene (reference sequence). In nucleotides, the CDR3 is TGTGCCAGCAGTTTCTCCGGGACTCTACTACGCTACAATGAGCAGTTCTTC. Residues: CASSFSGTLLRYNEQFF.

This sequence joins TRBV7-9 and TRBJ2-1; 7 nucleotides align to TRBD1. Germline V gene sequence: CDR1 SEHNR, CDR2 FQNEAQ (reference sequence). This CDR3 spans 14 amino acids. The V gene end was trimmed by 7 bases and the J gene end by 3 bases; junction bases not matched to a gene: 6. Here the CDR3 DNA reads TGTGCCAGCAAGAGACCAGGGGGCTACAATGAGCAGTTCTTC. Residues: CASKRPGGYNEQFF.

The V and J genes are TRBV4-1 and TRBJ1-1, with TRBD1 matching over 9 bases. The CDR3 loop spans 15 amino acids. V shed 2 bases, J shed 1 base, and the junction held 2 bases outside the gene matches. The V gene's germline CDR1 is MGHRA and CDR2 YSYEKL. The CDR3 spells CASSQLTGGNTEAFF. In nucleotides, the CDR3 is TGCGCCAGCAGCCAATTGACAGGGGGGAACACTGAAGCTTTCTTT.

The genes are TRBV6-1 and TRBJ1-5, with 8 bases identical to TRBD1. After removal of 0 bases from V and 2 bases from J, the junction contained 6 bases not matched to a gene. The germline CDR1 and CDR2 sequences are MNHNS and SASEGT. The CDR3 contains 17 residues. The CDR3 nucleotides read TGTGCCAGCAGTGAAGCACAGGGGGTTTACGGCAATCAGCCCCAGCATTTT. Its protein product is CASSEAQGVYGNQPQHF.

The rearrangement joins TRBV27 to TRBJ2-3, with 8 nucleotides matching TRBD1. CDR3 length: 15 residues. Germline loops: CDR1 MNHEY, CDR2 SMNVEV (reference sequence). V shed 6 bases, J shed 5 bases, and the junction held 10 bases outside the gene matches. CDR3 sequence reads: CASSPGTGYIDTQYF. The DNA of the CDR3 is TGTGCCAGCAGCCCCGGGACAGGCTATATAGATACGCAGTATTTT.

The chain links TRBV6-5 to TRBJ1-1, with D tentatively TRBD1 (5 bases). The CDR3 totals 14 residues. V lost 2 bases and J lost 5, with 12 bases in between. Germline CDR1 reads MNHEY; CDR2 reads SVGAGI. CDR3: CASSYEGKRTEAFF. In DNA form, the CDR3 reads TGTGCCAGCAGTTACGAGGGGAAAAGGACTGAAGCTTTCTTT.

The rearrangement joins TRBV5-1 to TRBJ1-2; D unclear. Trimming left V 5 bases short and J 2 bases short, with 19 bases between. Germline V gene lookup returns CDR1 SGHRS and CDR2 YFSETQ. The CDR3 loop spans 16 amino acids. The CDR3 nucleotides are TGCGCCAGCAGGGCTGGAATCGAGGATATGAACTATGGCTACACCTTC. This codes for CASRAGIEDMNYGYTF. Filled out from reference TRBV5-1 and TRBJ1-2, the complete variable domain reads KAGVTQTPRYLIKTRGQQVTLSCSPISGHRSVSWYQQTPGQGLQFLFEYFSETQRNKGNFPGRFSGRQFSNSRSEMNVSTLELGDSALYLCASRAGIEDMNYGYTFGSGTRLTVV.

For this clone: An end of the junction does not agree with germline; a read error may underlie this. The J gene is TRBJ2-7, the V gene TRBV14; D is possibly TRBD2 (6 bases). The germline V gene has CDR1 SGHDN and CDR2 FVKESK. This CDR3 comprises 11 residues. The CDR3 coding sequence is TGTGCCAGCAGCCAGTCGGCGGGGTGGGACTTC. Amino acids: CASSQSAGWDF.

The chain has TRBV7-9 and TRBJ2-2; D ambiguous. The CDR3 totals 12 residues. The ends were cut back, 4 bases at V and 8 bases at J, with 8 bases in the middle. In germline, CDR1 is SEHNR, CDR2 FQNEAQ (reference sequence). The CDR3 DNA follows: TGTGCCAGCAGCTCCCCTTGGGGGGAGCTGTTTTTT. It translates to CASSSPWGELFF.

The rearrangement uses TRBV29-1 and TRBJ1-4, with D hard to call. Trimming shortened V by 4 bases and J by 4 bases, and 10 bases separated the two germline ends. Germline V gene lookup returns CDR1 SQVTM and CDR2 ANQGSEA. This CDR3 is built from 13 residues. CDR3: CSVGGGFNEKLFF. CDR3 sequence (DNA): TGCAGCGTTGGTGGCGGATTTAATGAAAAACTGTTTTTT.

This sequence joins TRBV6-1 and TRBJ1-5; TRBD1 aligns across 7 bases. V lost 4 bases, J lost 3 bases, and 9 bases stayed unmatched. The CDR3 length is 16 residues. CDR1 is MNHNS and CDR2 is SASEGT in the germline V gene. CDR3 in amino acids: CASSGRDRLYNQPQHF. DNA for the CDR3: TGTGCCAGCAGTGGCCGGGACAGACTCTACAATCAGCCCCAGCATTTT.

The chain carries TRBV4-1 and TRBJ2-1, with TRBD2 matching over 10 bases. CDR3 length: 16 amino acids. The germline CDR1 and CDR2 sequences are MGHRA and YSYEKL. Trimming removed 3 bases from V and 12 bases from J; junction bases left unmatched: 14. The CDR3 spells CASSQAGTSEWEVQFF. For the CDR3, the DNA is TGCGCCAGCAGCCAGGCCGGGACTAGCGAGTGGGAGGTGCAGTTCTTC.

V gene TRBV6-5 combines with J gene TRBJ1-5, with no clear D. This CDR3 region has 13 residues. Germline lookup yields CDR1 MNHEY and CDR2 SVGAGI. V shed 0 bases and J shed 4 bases, with 4 bases lying between them. CDR3 nucleotides: TGTGCCAGCAGTTACTCCTTAAATCAGCCCCAGCATTTT. As protein: CASSYSLNQPQHF.

Only one count was recorded for this clone. The chain recombines TRBV6-6 with TRBJ1-2; possibly TRBD1 for D (5 bases). This CDR3 is built from 13 residues. Trimming cost V 4 bases and J 8 bases, with 14 bases left between them. Germline loops: CDR1 MNHNY, CDR2 SVGAGI (reference sequence). The CDR3 is CASSFSTGDGYTF. CDR3 sequence (DNA): TGTGCCAGCAGTTTCTCTACCGGGGACGGCTACACCTTC.

This chain joins TRBV5-4 and TRBJ2-7, with 13 bases aligning to TRBD2. The J segment lost 9 bases and the V segment lost 3 bases, leaving 6 bases of the junction unmatched. There are 14 residues in the CDR3. Per germline, CDR1 SGHNT and CDR2 YYREEE (reference sequence). This chain's CDR3 is CASSSGLAGVVQYF. CDR3 coding DNA: TGTGCCAGCAGCTCCGGACTAGCGGGAGTTGTGCAGTACTTC.

The CDR3, as DNA: TGCGCCAGCAGCCTAGCGGGAGGGGAGCAGTTCTTC. It yields the protein CASSLAGGEQFF. The rearrangement uses TRBV5-1 and TRBJ2-1, with 12 positions matching TRBD2. J was trimmed by 10 bases and V by 4 bases; bases with no gene match: 0. The CDR3 covers 12 residues. CDR1 is SGHRS, CDR2 YFSETQ, per germline.

The chain recombines TRBV6-5 with TRBJ1-5; D ambiguous. Germline loops: CDR1 MNHEY, CDR2 SVGAGI. There are 13 residues in the CDR3. The ends were cut back, 0 bases at V and 3 bases at J, with 3 bases in the middle. In DNA, the CDR3 is TGTGCCAGCAGTTACTCAGACAATCAGCCCCAGCATTTT. It yields the protein CASSYSDNQPQHF.

The genes are TRBV19 and TRBJ1-1; D ambiguous. The CDR3 extends over 16 amino acids. V was pared by 5 bases and J by 1 base, with 17 bases between. CDR1 LNHDA and CDR2 SQIVND come from the germline V gene (reference sequence). The chain's CDR3 is CASSPIILGKNTEAFF. The CDR3 DNA is TGTGCCAGTAGTCCCATAATCCTGGGAAAGAACACTGAAGCTTTCTTT.

The chain employs TRBV5-6 and TRBJ2-3; 11 nucleotides match TRBD2. The V segment lost 4 bases and the J segment 4 bases; nucleotides outside the gene matches: 11. Germline V CDR1 and CDR2: SGHDT, YYEEEE. This CDR3 comprises 17 residues. CDR3 sequence reads: CASSGTLAGGVADTQYF. DNA of the CDR3: TGTGCCAGCAGCGGAACATTAGCGGGAGGGGTTGCAGATACGCAGTATTTT.

This chain links TRBV27 with TRBJ2-1; D possibly corresponds to TRBD2 (5 bases). This CDR3 is 13 amino acids long. The germline V gene has CDR1 MNHEY and CDR2 SMNVEV (reference sequence). V lost 0 bases and J 10 bases, leaving 10 bases between the germline ends. The CDR3 protein is CASSLSLPGEQFF. The DNA for the CDR3 is TGTGCCAGCAGTTTATCCCTCCCGGGGGAGCAGTTCTTC.